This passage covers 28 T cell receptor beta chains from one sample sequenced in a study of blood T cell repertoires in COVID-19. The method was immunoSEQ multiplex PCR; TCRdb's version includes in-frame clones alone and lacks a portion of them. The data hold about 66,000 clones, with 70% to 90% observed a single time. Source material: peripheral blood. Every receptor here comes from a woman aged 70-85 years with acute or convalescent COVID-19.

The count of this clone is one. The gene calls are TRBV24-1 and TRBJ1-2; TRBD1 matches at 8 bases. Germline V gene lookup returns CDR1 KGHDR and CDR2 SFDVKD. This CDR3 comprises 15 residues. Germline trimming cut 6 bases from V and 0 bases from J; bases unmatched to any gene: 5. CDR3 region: CATSYTTGANYGYTF. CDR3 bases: TGTGCCACCAGTTACACGACAGGGGCTAACTATGGCTACACCTTC.

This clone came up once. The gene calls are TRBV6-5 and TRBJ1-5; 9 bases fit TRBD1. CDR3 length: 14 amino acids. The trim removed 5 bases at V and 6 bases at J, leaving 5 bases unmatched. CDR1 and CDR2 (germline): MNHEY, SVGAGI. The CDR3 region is CASSRTGAGQPQHF. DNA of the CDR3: TGTGCCAGCAGTAGGACAGGGGCGGGTCAGCCCCAGCATTTT.

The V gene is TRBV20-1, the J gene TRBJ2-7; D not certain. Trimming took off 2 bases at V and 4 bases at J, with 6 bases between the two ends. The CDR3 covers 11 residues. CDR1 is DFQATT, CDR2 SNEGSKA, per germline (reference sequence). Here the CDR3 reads CSARSLYEQYF. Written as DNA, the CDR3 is TGCAGTGCTAGAAGCCTATACGAGCAGTACTTC.

The CDR3 DNA is TGTGCCACCAGTGATGCCGGGACAGGGGAGGAGGAGACCCAGTACTTC. This codes for CATSDAGTGEEETQYF. V is TRBV24-1 and J is TRBJ2-5, with 10 bases that match TRBD1. Germline V gives CDR1 KGHDR, CDR2 SFDVKD. The length of the CDR3 is 16 residues. The ends lost 3 bases at V and 5 bases at J; junction bases unmatched: 8.

The CDR3 bases are TGTGCCAGCAGCGTAGGCACTAGCGGGGGGGTCCAAGAGACCCAGTACTTC. It codes for CASSVGTSGGVQETQYF. The rearrangement uses TRBV9 and TRBJ2-5; TRBD2 agrees at 13 bases. Germline V gene lookup returns CDR1 SGDLS and CDR2 YYNGEE. V lost 0 bases, J lost 1 base, and 3 bases stayed unmatched. The CDR3 is 17 amino acids.

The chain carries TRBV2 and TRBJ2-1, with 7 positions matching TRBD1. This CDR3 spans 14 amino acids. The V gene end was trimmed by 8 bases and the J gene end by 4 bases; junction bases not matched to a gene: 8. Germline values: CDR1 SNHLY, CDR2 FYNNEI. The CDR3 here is CASALRDRYNEQFF. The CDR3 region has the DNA TGTGCCAGCGCTCTCCGGGACAGATACAATGAGCAGTTCTTC.

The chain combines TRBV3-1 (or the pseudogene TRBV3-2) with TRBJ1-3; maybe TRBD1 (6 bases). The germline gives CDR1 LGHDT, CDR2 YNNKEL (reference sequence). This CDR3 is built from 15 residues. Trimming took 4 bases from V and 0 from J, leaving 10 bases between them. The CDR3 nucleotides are TGTGCCAGCAGCCTACAGGGATCCTCTGGAAACACCATATATTTT. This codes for CASSLQGSSGNTIYF.

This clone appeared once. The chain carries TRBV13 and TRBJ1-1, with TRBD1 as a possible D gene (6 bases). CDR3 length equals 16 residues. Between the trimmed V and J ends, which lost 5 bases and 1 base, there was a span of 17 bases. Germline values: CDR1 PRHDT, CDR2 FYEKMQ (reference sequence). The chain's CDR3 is CASSLTPGTRNTEAFF. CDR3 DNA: TGTGCCAGCAGCCTTACCCCCGGGACACGGAACACTGAAGCTTTCTTT.

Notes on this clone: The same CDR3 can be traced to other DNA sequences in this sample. The CDR3 protein is CASSQAGNQPQHF. In nucleotides, the CDR3 is TGTGCCAGCAGCCAAGCCGGCAATCAGCCCCAGCATTTT. This rearrangement joins TRBV3-1 (or the pseudogene TRBV3-2) to TRBJ1-5; D is unclear. This CDR3 has 13 amino acids. CDR1 is LGHDT, CDR2 YNNKEL, per germline (reference sequence). V was pared by 1 base and J by 2 bases, with 3 bases between.

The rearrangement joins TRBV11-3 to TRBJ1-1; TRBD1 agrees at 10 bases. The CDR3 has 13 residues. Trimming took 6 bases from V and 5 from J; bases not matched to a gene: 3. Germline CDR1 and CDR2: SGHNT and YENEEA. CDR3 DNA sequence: TGTGCCAGCAGTCAGGACAGGGGGACTGAAGCTTTCTTT. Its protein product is CASSQDRGTEAFF.

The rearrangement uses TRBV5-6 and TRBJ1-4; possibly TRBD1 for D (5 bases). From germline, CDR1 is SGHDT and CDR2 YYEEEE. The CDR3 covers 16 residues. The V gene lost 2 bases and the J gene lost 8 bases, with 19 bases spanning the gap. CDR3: CASSFRPTGEEEKLFF. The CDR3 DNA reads TGTGCCAGCAGCTTTCGCCCGACGGGGGAGGAGGAAAAACTGTTTTTT.

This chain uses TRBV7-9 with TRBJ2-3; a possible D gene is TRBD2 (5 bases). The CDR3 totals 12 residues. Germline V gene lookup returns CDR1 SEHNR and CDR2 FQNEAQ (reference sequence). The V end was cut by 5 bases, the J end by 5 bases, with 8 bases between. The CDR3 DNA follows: TGTGCCAGCAGCGTACTAGGAGATACGCAGTATTTT. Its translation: CASSVLGDTQYF.

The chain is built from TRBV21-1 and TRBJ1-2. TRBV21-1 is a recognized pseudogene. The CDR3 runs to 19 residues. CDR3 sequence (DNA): TGTGCCAGCGCTGTGGACCCTAAGGTAGTTGGGACTCCTAACTATGGCTACACCTTC. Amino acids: CASAVDPKVVGTPNYGYTF.

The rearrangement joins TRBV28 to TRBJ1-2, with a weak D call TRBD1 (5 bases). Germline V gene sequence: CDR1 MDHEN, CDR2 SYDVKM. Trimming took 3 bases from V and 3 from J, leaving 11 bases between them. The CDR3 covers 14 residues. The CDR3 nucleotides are TGTGCCAGCAGTTTGGGCAGGGAGGACTATGGCTACACCTTC. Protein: CASSLGREDYGYTF.

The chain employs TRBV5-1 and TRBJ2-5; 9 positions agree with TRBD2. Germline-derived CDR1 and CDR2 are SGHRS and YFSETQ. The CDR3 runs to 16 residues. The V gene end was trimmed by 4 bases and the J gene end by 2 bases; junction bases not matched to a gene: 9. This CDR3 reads CASSEPLAGVQETQYF. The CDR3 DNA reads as TGCGCCAGCAGCGAGCCATTAGCGGGGGTGCAAGAGACCCAGTACTTC.

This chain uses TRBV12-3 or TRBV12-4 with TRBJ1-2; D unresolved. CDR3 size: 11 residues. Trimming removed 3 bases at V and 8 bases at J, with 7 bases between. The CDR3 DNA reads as TGTGCCAGCAGTTTCGGAGCGGGCTACACCTTC. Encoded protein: CASSFGAGYTF.

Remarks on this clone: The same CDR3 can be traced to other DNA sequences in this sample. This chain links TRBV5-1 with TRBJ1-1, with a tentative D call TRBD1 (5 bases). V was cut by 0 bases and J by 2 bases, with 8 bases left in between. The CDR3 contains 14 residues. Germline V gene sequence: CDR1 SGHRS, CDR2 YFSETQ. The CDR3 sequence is CASSLDRSNTEAFF. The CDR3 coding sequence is TGCGCCAGCAGCTTGGACAGGTCAAACACTGAAGCTTTCTTT.

The CDR3 loop is CASSLGGSRVTEAFF. CDR3 DNA sequence: TGTGCCAGCAGCTTAGGGGGTTCCAGGGTCACTGAAGCTTTCTTT. The rearrangement uses TRBV7-9 and TRBJ1-1; tentative D call: TRBD1 (5 bases). Germline lookup yields CDR1 SEHNR and CDR2 FQNEAQ (reference sequence). V was cut by 1 base and J by 4 bases, with 13 bases left in between. The CDR3 contains 15 residues.

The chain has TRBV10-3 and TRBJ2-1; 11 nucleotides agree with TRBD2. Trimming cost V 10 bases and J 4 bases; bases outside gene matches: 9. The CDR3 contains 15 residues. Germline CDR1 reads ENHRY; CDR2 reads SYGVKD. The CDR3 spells CATTGLAVNYNEQFF. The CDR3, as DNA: TGTGCCACTACGGGACTAGCGGTGAATTACAATGAGCAGTTCTTC.

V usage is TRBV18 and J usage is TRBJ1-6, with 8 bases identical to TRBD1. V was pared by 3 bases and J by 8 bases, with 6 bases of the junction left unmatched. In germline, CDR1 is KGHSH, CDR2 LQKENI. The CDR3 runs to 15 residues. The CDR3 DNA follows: TGTGCCAGCTCACCTACAGGGGGTGGGGATTCACCCCTCCACTTT. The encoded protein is CASSPTGGGDSPLHF.

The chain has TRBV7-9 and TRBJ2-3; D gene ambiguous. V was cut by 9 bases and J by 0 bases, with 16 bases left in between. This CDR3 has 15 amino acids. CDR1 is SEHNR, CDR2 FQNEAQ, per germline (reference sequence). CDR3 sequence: CASQERIDSTDTQYF. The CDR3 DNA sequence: TGTGCCAGTCAAGAGAGGATAGATAGCACAGATACGCAGTATTTT.

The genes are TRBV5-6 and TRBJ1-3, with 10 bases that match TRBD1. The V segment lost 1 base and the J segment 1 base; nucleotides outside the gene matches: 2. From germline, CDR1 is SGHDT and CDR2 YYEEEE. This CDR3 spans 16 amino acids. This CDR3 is CASSLWGQGSGNTIYF. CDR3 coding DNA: TGTGCCAGCAGCTTGTGGGGACAGGGGTCTGGAAACACCATATATTTT.

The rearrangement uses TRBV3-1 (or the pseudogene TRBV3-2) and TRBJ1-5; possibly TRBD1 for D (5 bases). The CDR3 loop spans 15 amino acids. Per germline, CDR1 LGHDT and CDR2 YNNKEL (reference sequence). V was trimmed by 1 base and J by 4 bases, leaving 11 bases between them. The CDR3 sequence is CASSQGAGINQPQHF. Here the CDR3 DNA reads TGTGCCAGCAGCCAAGGGGCAGGGATTAATCAGCCCCAGCATTTT.

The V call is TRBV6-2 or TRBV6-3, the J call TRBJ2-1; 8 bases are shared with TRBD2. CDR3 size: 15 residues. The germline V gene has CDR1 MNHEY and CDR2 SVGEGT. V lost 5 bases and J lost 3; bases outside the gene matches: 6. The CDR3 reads CASSDGGDLYNEQFF. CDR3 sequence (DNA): TGTGCCAGCAGTGACGGGGGGGACCTCTACAATGAGCAGTTCTTC.

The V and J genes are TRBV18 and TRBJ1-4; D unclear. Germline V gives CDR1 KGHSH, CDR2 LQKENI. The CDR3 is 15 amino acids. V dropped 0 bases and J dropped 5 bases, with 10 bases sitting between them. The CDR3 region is CASSPPPGFNEKLFF. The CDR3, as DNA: TGTGCCAGCTCACCACCGCCGGGTTTCAATGAAAAACTGTTTTTT.

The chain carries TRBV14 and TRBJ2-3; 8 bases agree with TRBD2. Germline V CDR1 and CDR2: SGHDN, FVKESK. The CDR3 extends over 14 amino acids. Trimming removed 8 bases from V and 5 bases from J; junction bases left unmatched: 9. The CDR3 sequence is CASGELAGKDTQYF. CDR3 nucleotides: TGTGCCAGCGGCGAATTAGCGGGGAAAGATACGCAGTATTTT.

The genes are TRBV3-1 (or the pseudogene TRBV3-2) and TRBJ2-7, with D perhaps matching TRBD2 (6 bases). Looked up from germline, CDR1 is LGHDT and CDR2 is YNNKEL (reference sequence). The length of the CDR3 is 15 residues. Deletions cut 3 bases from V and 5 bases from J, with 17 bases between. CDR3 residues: CASSHRQTREHEQYF. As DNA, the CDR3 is TGTGCCAGCAGCCACCGGCAAACACGGGAGCACGAGCAGTACTTC.

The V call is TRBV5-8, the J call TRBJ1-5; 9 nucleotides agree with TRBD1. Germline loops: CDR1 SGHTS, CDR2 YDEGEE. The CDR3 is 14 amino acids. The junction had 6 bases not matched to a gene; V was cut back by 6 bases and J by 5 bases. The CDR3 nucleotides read TGTGCCAGCACCCCGGGACAGGGTGATCAGCCCCAGCATTTT. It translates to CASTPGQGDQPQHF.